This passage covers 17 T cell receptor beta chains from one sample sequenced in a study of T cells after yellow fever vaccination. MiXCR was run by TCRdb on the 5' RACE reads, yielding one entry per CDR3 protein. The data contain some 250,000 distinct CDR3 sequences, roughly 7.2% of them singletons. Sequenced material: CD4+ T cells sorted from PBMCs, taken 15 days after the yellow fever booster vaccination. The receptors were gathered from a man aged 25-40 years who received the YFV17D yellow fever vaccine.

The genes are TRBV6-2 or TRBV6-3 and TRBJ2-1; TRBD2 agrees at 7 bases. Germline V lookup: CDR1 MNHEY, CDR2 SVGEGT. The CDR3 sequence is 13 residues long. J lost 5 bases, V lost 10 bases, and 8 bases had no gene match. CDR3 sequence: CATCGSPNNEQFF. CDR3 coding DNA: TGTGCCACGTGCGGGAGCCCCAACAATGAGCAGTTCTTC.

This clonotype was observed a handful of times. The rearrangement uses TRBV7-2 and TRBJ2-1, with 9 positions matching TRBD2. This CDR3 has 15 amino acids. The junction had 6 bases not matched to a gene; V was cut back by 1 base and J by 8 bases. Germline V gene lookup returns CDR1 SGHTA and CDR2 FQGNSA. The chain's CDR3 is CASSLGAGGPDEQFF. The CDR3, as DNA: TGTGCCAGCAGCTTAGGGGCGGGAGGGCCAGATGAGCAGTTCTTC.

The table lists this clonotype with many counts. The chain uses TRBV28 and TRBJ2-3; no clear D. The V end lost 1 base, the J end lost 3 bases, and 8 bases lay between the germline ends. This CDR3 contains 14 residues. Germline CDR1 reads MDHEN; CDR2 reads SYDVKM. This CDR3 reads CASSLLDFTDTQYF. DNA for the CDR3: TGTGCCAGCAGTTTATTGGATTTTACAGATACGCAGTATTTT.

This clonotype turned up a few times. CDR3 DNA sequence: TGTGCCAGCAGCCTAAGGGGTTTTCCCTACGAGCAGTACTTC. It codes for CASSLRGFPYEQYF. The chain is built from TRBV3-1 and TRBJ2-7, with D maybe TRBD1 (5 bases). Trimming took off 4 bases at V and 2 bases at J, with 12 bases between the two ends. Germline CDR1 and CDR2: LGHDT and YNNKEL (reference sequence). The CDR3 extends over 14 amino acids.

This clonotype was seen a handful of times. The chain couples TRBV5-1 to TRBJ2-5; maybe TRBD1 (5 bases). Germline loops: CDR1 SGHRS, CDR2 YFSETQ. V was pared by 3 bases and J by 1 base, with 13 bases between. The CDR3 consists of 15 residues. As DNA, the CDR3 is TGCGCCAGCAGCTCGTTGCCAGGGTCCCAAGAGACCCAGTACTTC. Translation gives CASSSLPGSQETQYF.

The chain couples TRBV27 to TRBJ1-6; D is unclear. Germline CDR1 reads MNHEY; CDR2 reads SMNVEV (reference sequence). There are 19 residues in the CDR3. The V gene lost 5 bases and the J gene lost 0 bases, with 20 bases spanning the gap. CDR3 residues: CASSHYTLGPGSYNSPLHF. In DNA form, the CDR3 reads TGTGCCAGCAGTCACTACACGCTGGGCCCGGGCTCCTATAATTCACCCCTCCACTTT.

This sequence joins TRBV5-1 and TRBJ2-2; 9 bases are shared with TRBD2. Germline V gene lookup returns CDR1 SGHRS and CDR2 YFSETQ. V lost 0 bases and J lost 4; bases outside the gene matches: 4. CDR3 length: 16 amino acids. CDR3 sequence (DNA): TGCGCCAGCAGCTTGGCGCCTAGCGGGACCACCGGGGAGCTGTTTTTT. Protein product: CASSLAPSGTTGELFF.

This clonotype was seen only a few times. The chain joins TRBV6-2 or TRBV6-3 to TRBJ2-6, with D tentatively TRBD1 or TRBD2 (5 bases each). V gave up 8 bases and J gave up 4 bases, with 12 bases separating them. The CDR3 runs 14 residues. From germline, CDR1 is MNHEY and CDR2 SVGEGT. The CDR3 DNA reads as TGTGCCAGCCAGGGACCACGGGGGGCCAACGTCCTGACTTTC. Protein: CASQGPRGANVLTF.

In this sample, this clonotype turned up many times. J is TRBJ2-3 and V is TRBV30; D not certain. The CDR3 consists of 12 residues. The V gene lost 2 bases and the J gene lost 4 bases, with 7 bases spanning the gap. Germline CDR1 reads GTSNPN; CDR2 reads SVGIG (reference sequence). For the CDR3, the DNA is TGTGCCTGGAGTCGTACAGCAGATACGCAGTATTTT. Its protein is CAWSRTADTQYF.

A few counts support this clonotype. The chain employs TRBV7-9 and TRBJ1-5, with D possibly matching TRBD1 (6 bases). The CDR3 consists of 15 residues. Looked up from germline, CDR1 is SEHNR and CDR2 is FQNEAQ (reference sequence). Trimming pared 2 bases from V and 3 bases from J, leaving 11 bases between. The CDR3: CASSLSRDNNQPQHF. The CDR3 DNA follows: TGTGCCAGCAGCTTATCCCGGGACAACAATCAGCCCCAGCATTTT.

The chain links TRBV4-3 to TRBJ1-4; D might be TRBD1 (5 bases). The CDR3 is made up of 16 amino acids. The V and J ends lost 1 base and 3 bases respectively, with 12 bases between them. Germline V gene data show CDR1 as LGHNA and CDR2 as YSLEER. The CDR3 protein is CASSQAFGASNEKLFF. CDR3 DNA sequence: TGCGCCAGCAGCCAAGCCTTTGGGGCCTCTAATGAAAAACTGTTTTTT.

This clonotype was recorded at least ten times. The CDR3 bases are TGTGCCAGCAGCCCAGAATCTGAAAAACTGTTTTTT. Translation gives CASSPESEKLFF. The chain has TRBV7-2 and TRBJ1-4; no clear D gene. Trimming stripped 5 bases from V and 7 bases from J, with 8 bases between. The germline gives CDR1 SGHTA, CDR2 FQGNSA. The CDR3 covers 12 residues.

This clonotype came up a few times. This chain connects TRBV3-1 to TRBJ1-1; D is undetermined. The CDR3 runs to 12 residues. V shed 5 bases and J shed 10 bases, with 14 bases lying between them. Germline assignment: CDR1 LGHDT and CDR2 YNNKEL (reference sequence). CDR3 in DNA: TGTGCCAGCAGCAGCCCGGAAGGGCGAGCTTTCTTT. As protein: CASSSPEGRAFF. The complete variable domain, with remaining parts taken from reference TRBV3-1 and TRBJ1-1, reads DTAVSQTPKYLVTQMGNDKSIKCEQNLGHDTMYWYKQDSKKFLKIMFSYNNKELIINETVPNRFSPKSPDKAHLNLHINSLELGDSAVYFCASSSPEGRAFFGQGTRLTVV.

V usage is TRBV4-3 and J usage is TRBJ2-1; 8 bases map to TRBD2. Germline trimming cut 4 bases from V and 5 bases from J; bases unmatched to any gene: 7. CDR3 length equals 15 residues. CDR1 LGHNA and CDR2 YSLEER come from the germline V gene. The CDR3 loop is CASSPRGGRDNEQFF. The DNA of the CDR3 is TGCGCCAGCAGCCCCCGGGGGGGCCGCGACAATGAGCAGTTCTTC.

This clonotype was recorded a few times. The chain has TRBV5-1 and TRBJ2-1; TRBD1 matches 7 bases. V shed 5 bases and J 8 bases; nucleotides not matched to a gene: 10. This CDR3 spans 14 amino acids. Germline V gives CDR1 SGHRS, CDR2 YFSETQ. As DNA, the CDR3 is TGCGCCAGCAGTGCCGGGACAGTTCGTGATGAGCAGTTCTTC. This encodes CASSAGTVRDEQFF.

This clonotype was detected a few times. In DNA form, the CDR3 reads TGTGCCAGCAGCTTAGGTAGCGGGAGGGGGTCGGGCAATGAGCAGTTCTTC. This encodes CASSLGSGRGSGNEQFF. The V gene is TRBV7-3, the J gene TRBJ2-1; 11 bases are a match to TRBD2. J lost 6 bases, V lost 2 bases, and 9 bases had no gene match. Germline CDR1 SGHTA, CDR2 FQGTGA. CDR3 length: 17 amino acids.

In its sample, this clonotype was seen a few times. The rearrangement joins TRBV7-3 to TRBJ1-1; no reliable D call. Trimming took 6 bases from V and 1 from J, leaving 12 bases between them. Per germline, CDR1 SGHTA and CDR2 FQGTGA. This CDR3 has 14 residues. This CDR3 is CASRAGPWNTEAFF. DNA of the CDR3: TGTGCCAGCAGGGCCGGGCCATGGAACACTGAAGCTTTCTTT.